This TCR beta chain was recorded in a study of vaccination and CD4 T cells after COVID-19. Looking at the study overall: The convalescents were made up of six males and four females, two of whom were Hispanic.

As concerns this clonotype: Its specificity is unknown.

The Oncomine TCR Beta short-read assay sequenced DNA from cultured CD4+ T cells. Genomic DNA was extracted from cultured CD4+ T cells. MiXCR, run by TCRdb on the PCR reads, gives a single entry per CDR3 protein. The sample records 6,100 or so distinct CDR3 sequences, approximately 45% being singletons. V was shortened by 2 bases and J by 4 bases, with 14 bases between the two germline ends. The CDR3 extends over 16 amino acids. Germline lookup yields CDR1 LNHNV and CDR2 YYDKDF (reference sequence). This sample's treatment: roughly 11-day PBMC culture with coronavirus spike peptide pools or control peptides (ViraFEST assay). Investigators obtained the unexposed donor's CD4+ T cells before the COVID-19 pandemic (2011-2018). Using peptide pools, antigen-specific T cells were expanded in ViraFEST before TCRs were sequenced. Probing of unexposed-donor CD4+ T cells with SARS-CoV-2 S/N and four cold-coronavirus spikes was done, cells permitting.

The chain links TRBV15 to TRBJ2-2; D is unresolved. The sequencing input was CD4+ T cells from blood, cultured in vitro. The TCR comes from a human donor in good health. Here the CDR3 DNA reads TGTGCCACCAGCAGATCACAGAGTGCTATCACCGGGGAGCTGTTTTTT. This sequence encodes CATSRSQSAITGELFF.